What follows describes a single TCR beta chain. The antigen is unknown. The data belong to a study of OX40 agonist ivuxolimab in advanced cancers. Study-wide background: A partial response was reached by three patients: one with hepatocellular carcinoma and two with cutaneous melanoma. The study, taken as a whole, reports: CD4+ and CD8+ blood T cells expanded clonally by week 6 at 0.1 to 3.0 mg/kg. Low normalized T-cell clonal expansion also characterized some of the nonresponders.

The data were produced by immunoSEQ multiplex PCR, yet TCRdb's version contains in-frame clones alone and is incomplete. The data contain 98,000 or so clones, 89% of them singletons. The V and J ends lost 1 base and 5 bases respectively, with 9 bases between them. The CDR3 is 13 amino acids. Germline V gene data show CDR1 as SGHNT and CDR2 as YYREEE (reference sequence). Autoimmune disease history or systemic immunosuppression meant exclusion. The sequenced sample was CD4+ or CD8+ T cells sorted from blood, obtained in a trial of the OX40 agonist ivuxolimab. This TCR came from an adult with an advanced solid tumor such as melanoma, head and neck, liver or kidney cancer. The chain is built from TRBV5-4 and TRBJ1-1; D remains unclear. Written as DNA, the CDR3 is TGTGCCAGCAGCTTGATTGGGGTGACTGAAGCTTTCTTT. Encoded protein: CASSLIGVTEAFF.